Detailed here is one T cell receptor beta chain. This entry is derived from a study of blood T cell repertoires in COVID-19. On the study more broadly: T cells, B-cell-depleted T cells, or PBMCs provided the cDNA or gDNA that served as material.

This CDR3 is built from 12 residues. Germline V gene lookup returns CDR1 GTSNPN and CDR2 SVGIG (reference sequence). V lost 1 base to trimming and J lost 5 bases, with 9 bases between them. Authors' methods: Amplification with reference gene primers provided the estimates of nucleated cell counts. Method: immunoSEQ multiplex PCR; TCRdb's copy keeps in-frame clones and lacks some. That table gives V, J and clone size, and the DNA gave D and trimming. Seen here are approximately 41,000 clones, approximately 88% observed once, and the top ten hold approximately 1.5%. The chain carries TRBV30 and TRBJ2-7; a possible D gene is TRBD2 (6 bases). This receptor was taken from a middle-aged woman with acute or convalescent COVID-19. Material for sequencing was peripheral blood. CDR3 residues: CAWSASANEQYF. In DNA form, the CDR3 reads TGTGCCTGGAGTGCTAGCGCCAACGAGCAGTACTTC.